These T cell receptor beta chains were read from a single sample in a study of shared clonotypes between healthy human individuals. Profiling relied on immunoSEQ multiplex PCR, and the TCRdb table lists in-frame clones only, not all of them. The sample consists of about 2.1 million clones, 80% to 95% of them appearing once. Sequencing was performed on naive CD8+ T cells from PBMCs. These receptors were taken from a man aged 18 to 35 in good health. Some clones in this sample may be carry-over from other donors' samples. CDR3s include the opening cysteine and the closing phenylalanine or tryptophan. Fields, in order: V gene, J gene, D gene, clone size, CDR3 DNA, CDR3 protein. D genes are given only for firm matches. Rows give clone size only sometimes, using once, few, many, or a class for an expanded clone.

V gene: TRBV27
J gene: TRBJ2-6
D gene: -
clone size: -
CDR3 DNA: TGTGCCAGCACCTACACCGGGGGTATAGGGTCGCTGACTTTC
CDR3 protein: CASTYTGGIGSLTF

V gene: TRBV28
J gene: TRBJ2-2
D gene: TRBD2
clone size: -
CDR3 DNA: TGTGCCAGCAGCCACCTAGCGGGGGGTAACACCGGGGAGCTGTTTTTT
CDR3 protein: CASSHLAGGNTGELFF

V gene: TRBV6-5
J gene: TRBJ2-5
D gene: -
clone size: -
CDR3 DNA: TGTGCCAGCAGTTACTCAGGGGGGTCAGACCAAGAGACCCAGTACTTC
CDR3 protein: CASSYSGGSDQETQYF

V gene: TRBV21-1
J gene: TRBJ1-5
D gene: -
clone size: -
CDR3 DNA: TGTGCCAGGACGTGTGTACATCATGCAAGGGCCCTCATTGAGAGTCAGCCCCAGCATTTT
CDR3 protein: CARTCVHHARALIESQPQHF

V gene: TRBV7-2
J gene: TRBJ2-7
D gene: -
clone size: -
CDR3 DNA: TGTGCCAGCAGCTTAGGGGAGACTTGGGCCGCCGAGCAGTACTTC
CDR3 protein: CASSLGETWAAEQYF

V gene: TRBV14
J gene: TRBJ2-2
D gene: -
clone size: -
CDR3 DNA: TGTGCCAGCAGCCAAGGCGACGGGACGAACACCGGGGAGCTGTTTTTT
CDR3 protein: CASSQGDGTNTGELFF

V gene: TRBV5-6
J gene: TRBJ2-7
D gene: -
clone size: once
CDR3 DNA: TGTGCCAGCAGCTTGGGGAGTCCTCACGAGCAGTACTTC
CDR3 protein: CASSLGSPHEQYF

V gene: TRBV5-1
J gene: TRBJ2-7
D gene: TRBD1
clone size: -
CDR3 DNA: TGCGCCAGCAGCCCTGGCATGGGACAGGGACTCTACGAGCAGTACTTC
CDR3 protein: CASSPGMGQGLYEQYF

V gene: TRBV7-9
J gene: TRBJ2-7
D gene: -
clone size: -
CDR3 DNA: TGTGCCAGCAGCTCAGGCGCGGGGAAAACCTACGAGCAGTACTTC
CDR3 protein: CASSSGAGKTYEQYF

V gene: TRBV28
J gene: TRBJ1-1
D gene: -
clone size: -
CDR3 DNA: TGTGCCAGCAGTCTATCTGGGGGGCATTTGGGTGCTTTCTTT
CDR3 protein: CASSLSGGHLGAFF

V gene: TRBV7-9
J gene: TRBJ1-1
D gene: -
clone size: few
CDR3 DNA: TGTGCCAGCAGCTTAGTATTCGCGAACACTGAAGCTTTCTTT
CDR3 protein: CASSLVFANTEAFF

V gene: TRBV25-1
J gene: TRBJ2-7
D gene: TRBD1
clone size: -
CDR3 DNA: TGTGCCAGCAGTGGGTCGACAGGGGGCGGCGAGCAGTACTTC
CDR3 protein: CASSGSTGGGEQYF

V gene: TRBV27
J gene: TRBJ2-2
D gene: -
clone size: -
CDR3 DNA: TGTGCCAGCAGTTTATGGGCTAAAGGGGGGAACACCGGGGAGCTGTTTTTT
CDR3 protein: CASSLWAKGGNTGELFF

V gene: TRBV7-2
J gene: TRBJ2-7
D gene: TRBD1
clone size: -
CDR3 DNA: TGTGCCAGCAGCACCCGGGACAGGAGCCTTGCCGAGCAGTACTTC
CDR3 protein: CASSTRDRSLAEQYF

V gene: TRBV28
J gene: TRBJ2-1
D gene: -
clone size: -
CDR3 DNA: TGTGCCAGCAACCTAAAGGGGGGCGGCCTGAGTCGTGAGCAGTTCTTC
CDR3 protein: CASNLKGGGLSREQFF

V gene: TRBV5-6
J gene: TRBJ2-4
D gene: -
clone size: -
CDR3 DNA: TGTGCCAGCAGCCCAGGACTAGCCAAAAACATTCAGTACTTC
CDR3 protein: CASSPGLAKNIQYF